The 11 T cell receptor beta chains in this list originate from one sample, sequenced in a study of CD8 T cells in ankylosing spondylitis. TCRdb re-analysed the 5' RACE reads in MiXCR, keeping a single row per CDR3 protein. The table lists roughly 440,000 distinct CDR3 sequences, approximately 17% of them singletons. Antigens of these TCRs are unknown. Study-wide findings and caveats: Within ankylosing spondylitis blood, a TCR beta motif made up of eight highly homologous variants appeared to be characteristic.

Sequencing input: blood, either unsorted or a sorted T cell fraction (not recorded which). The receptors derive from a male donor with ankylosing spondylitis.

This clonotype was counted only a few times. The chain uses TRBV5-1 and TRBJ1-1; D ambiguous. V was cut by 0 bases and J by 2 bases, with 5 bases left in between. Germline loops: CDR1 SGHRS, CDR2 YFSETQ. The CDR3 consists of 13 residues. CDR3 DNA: TGCGCCAGCAGCTTGGAAACCAACACTGAAGCTTTCTTT. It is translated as CASSLETNTEAFF. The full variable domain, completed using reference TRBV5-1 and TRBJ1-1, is KAGVTQTPRYLIKTRGQQVTLSCSPISGHRSVSWYQQTPGQGLQFLFEYFSETQRNKGNFPGRFSGRQFSNSRSEMNVSTLELGDSALYLCASSLETNTEAFFGQGTRLTVV.

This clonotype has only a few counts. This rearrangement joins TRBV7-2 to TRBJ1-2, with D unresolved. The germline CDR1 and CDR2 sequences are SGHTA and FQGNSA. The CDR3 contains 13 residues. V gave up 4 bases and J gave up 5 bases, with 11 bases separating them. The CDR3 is CASSSRLPYGYTF. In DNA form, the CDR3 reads TGTGCCAGCAGCTCCCGGCTCCCTTATGGCTACACCTTC.

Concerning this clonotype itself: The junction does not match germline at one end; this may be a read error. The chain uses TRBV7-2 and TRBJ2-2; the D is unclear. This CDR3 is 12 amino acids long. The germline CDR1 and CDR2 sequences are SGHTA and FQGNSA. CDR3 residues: CACRESTGELFF. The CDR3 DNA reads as TGTGCCTGCAGAGAATCCACCGGGGAGCTGTTTTTT. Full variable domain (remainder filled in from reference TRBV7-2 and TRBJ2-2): GAGVSQSPSNKVTEKGKDVELRCDPISGHTALYWYRQSLGQGLEFLIYFQGNSAPDKSGLPSDRFSAERTGGSVSTLTIQRTQQEDSAVYLCACRESTGELFFGEGSRLTVL.

CDR3 protein: CSARDHAGGGQPQHF. CDR3 sequence (DNA): TGCAGTGCTAGAGATCACGCGGGTGGAGGGCAGCCCCAGCATTTT. The chain joins TRBV20-1 to TRBJ1-5; unclear D gene. The V gene lost 0 bases and the J gene lost 7 bases, with 16 bases spanning the gap. The CDR3 extends over 15 amino acids. From germline, CDR1 is DFQATT and CDR2 SNEGSKA (reference sequence).

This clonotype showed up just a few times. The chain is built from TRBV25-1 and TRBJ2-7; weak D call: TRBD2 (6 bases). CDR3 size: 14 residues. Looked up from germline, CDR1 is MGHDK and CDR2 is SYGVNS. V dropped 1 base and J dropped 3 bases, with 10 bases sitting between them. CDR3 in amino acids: CASSEFDSGYEQYF. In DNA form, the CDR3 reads TGTGCCAGCAGTGAATTCGATAGCGGCTACGAGCAGTACTTC.

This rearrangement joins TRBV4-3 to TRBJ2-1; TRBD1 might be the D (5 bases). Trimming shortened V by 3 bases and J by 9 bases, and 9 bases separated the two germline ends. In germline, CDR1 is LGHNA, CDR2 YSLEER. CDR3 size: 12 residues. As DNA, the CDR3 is TGCGCCAGCAGCCAGCAGGGTATTGAGCAGTTCTTC. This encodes CASSQQGIEQFF.

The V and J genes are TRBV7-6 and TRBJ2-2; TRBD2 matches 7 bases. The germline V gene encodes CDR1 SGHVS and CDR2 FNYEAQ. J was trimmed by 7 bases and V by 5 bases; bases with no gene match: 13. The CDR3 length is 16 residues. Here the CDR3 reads CASSGTGGPRFGELFF. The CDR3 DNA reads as TGTGCCAGCAGCGGAACGGGAGGCCCTAGGTTCGGGGAGCTGTTTTTT.

Here the CDR3 reads CASSPGGGDTQYF. The CDR3 nucleotides read TGTGCCAGCAGCCCCGGGGGAGGAGATACGCAGTATTTT. The rearrangement uses TRBV7-9 and TRBJ2-3; the D gene is possibly TRBD2 (6 bases). The V gene's germline CDR1 is SEHNR and CDR2 FQNEAQ (reference sequence). This CDR3 comprises 13 residues. The V gene lost 5 bases and the J gene lost 5 bases, with 11 bases spanning the gap.

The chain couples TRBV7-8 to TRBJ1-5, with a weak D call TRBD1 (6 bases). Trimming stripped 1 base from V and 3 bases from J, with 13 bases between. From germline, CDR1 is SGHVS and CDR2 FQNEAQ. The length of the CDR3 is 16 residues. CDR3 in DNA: TGTGCCAGCAGCTTAGGGGGGGCAATTTCCAATCAGCCCCAGCATTTT. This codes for CASSLGGAISNQPQHF.

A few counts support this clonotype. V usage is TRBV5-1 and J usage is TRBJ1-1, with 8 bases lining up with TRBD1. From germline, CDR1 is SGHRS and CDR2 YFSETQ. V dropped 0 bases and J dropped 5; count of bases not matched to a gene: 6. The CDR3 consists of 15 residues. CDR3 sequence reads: CASSLGTGIITEAFF. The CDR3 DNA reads TGCGCCAGCAGCTTGGGGACAGGGATTATAACTGAAGCTTTCTTT. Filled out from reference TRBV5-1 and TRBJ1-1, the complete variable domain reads KAGVTQTPRYLIKTRGQQVTLSCSPISGHRSVSWYQQTPGQGLQFLFEYFSETQRNKGNFPGRFSGRQFSNSRSEMNVSTLELGDSALYLCASSLGTGIITEAFFGQGTRLTVV.

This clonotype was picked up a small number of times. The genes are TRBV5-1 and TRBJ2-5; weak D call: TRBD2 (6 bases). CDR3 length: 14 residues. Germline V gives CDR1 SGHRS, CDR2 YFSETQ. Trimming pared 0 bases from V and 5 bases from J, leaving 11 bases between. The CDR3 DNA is TGCGCCAGCAGCTTGGCGGGAGTCGGTGAGACCCAGTACTTC. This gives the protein CASSLAGVGETQYF.